The rows below give T cell receptor beta chains drawn from one sample of a study of CD8 T cells in ankylosing spondylitis. TCRdb reprocessed the 5' RACE reads with MiXCR, giving one entry per CDR3 protein. The repertoire includes about 250,000 distinct CDR3 sequences, 18% of them detected once, and about a third sits in the top ten. The sequenced sample was blood, either unsorted or a sorted T cell fraction (not recorded which). These receptors came from a male donor with ankylosing spondylitis or in good health (not recorded which). CDR3s include the opening cysteine and the closing phenylalanine or tryptophan. Each record gives: J gene, V gene, D gene, clone size, CDR3 DNA, CDR3 protein. The D gene is left open where the match is weak. Clone size appears in some rows only: once, few, many, or a class for an expanded clone.

TRBJ2-2 TRBV5-1 . . TGCGCCAGCAAATTTCCAAACACCGGGGAGCTGTTTTTT CASKFPNTGELFF
TRBJ2-3 TRBV9 TRBD1 many TGTGCCAGCAGCGTGACAGGGGTTGGCGACACAGATACGCAGTATTTT CASSVTGVGDTDTQYF
TRBJ2-7 TRBV29-1 TRBD2 few TGCAGCGCCCTAAAGGGATGGGACTATCGCTACGAGCAGTACTTC CSALKGWDYRYEQYF
TRBJ2-1 TRBV6-1 . few TGTGCCAGCGGGGTAGCGAGCTCCTACAATGAGCAGTTCTTC CASGVASSYNEQFF
TRBJ2-7 TRBV5-1 . . TGCGCCAGCAGCTTGGGGCAGGACGAGCAGTACTTC CASSLGQDEQYF
TRBJ2-1 TRBV28 TRBD2 . TGTGCCTGTCAGCGGGACCCCTACAATGAGCAGTTCTTC CACQRDPYNEQFF
TRBJ2-2 TRBV12-3/TRBV12-4 TRBD1 . TGTGCCAGCAGTTATGACAGGGTCACCGGGGAGCTGTTTTTT CASSYDRVTGELFF
TRBJ2-2 TRBV7-9 TRBD2 few TGTGCCAGCAGCTTAGGACTAGCGACGAACACCGGGGAGCTGTTTTTT CASSLGLATNTGELFF
TRBJ1-1 TRBV13 . few TGTGCCAGCAGCTTCCTGTCCGGATTTGAAGCTTTCTTT CASSFLSGFEAFF
TRBJ2-3 TRBV20-1 . few TGCAGTGCTAGAGAACCCCTAGCGCTCACAGATACGCAGTATTTT CSAREPLALTDTQYF
TRBJ2-7 TRBV4-1 TRBD2 . TGCGCCAGCAGCCAAGATTTGACTAGCGGGGTCTACGAGCAGTACTTC CASSQDLTSGVYEQYF
TRBJ2-3 TRBV20-1 TRBD1 . TGCAGTGCTAGATTTGTCGCAGGGGGCATGGGGGATACGCAGTATTTT CSARFVAGGMGDTQYF
TRBJ1-1 TRBV7-2 . few TGTGCCAGCAGCTTAGCGCGGGTAGCTGAAGCTTTCTTT CASSLARVAEAFF
TRBJ1-2 TRBV3-1 . few TGTGCCAGCAGCCAAGATTTGGGGCCAGGGACCCACCATGGCTACACCTTC CASSQDLGPGTHHGYTF
TRBJ2-1 TRBV12-3/TRBV12-4 TRBD2 many TGTGCCAGCAGTTTAGTCGAACTAGCGGACAATGAGCAGTTCTTC CASSLVELADNEQFF
TRBJ2-3 TRBV3-1 TRBD2 . TGTGCCAGCAGCCAGTTAGCGGGAGGGCCTGAGTTAATCACGCCAGATACGCAGTATTTT CASSQLAGGPELITPDTQYF
TRBJ2-2 TRBV12-3/TRBV12-4 . few TGTGCCAGCAGTTCTCAGGCGAGAGGGCACGGGGAGCTGTTTTTT CASSSQARGHGELFF
TRBJ2-1 TRBV10-3 TRBD1 few TGTGCCATCAGTGAAGGGGGCTACCCCTACAATGAGCAGTTCTTC CAISEGGYPYNEQFF
TRBJ2-1 TRBV6-1 TRBD1 . TGTGCCAGCACCCCGGTGGACAGGGGAAGGTACAATGAGCAGTTCTTC CASTPVDRGRYNEQFF
TRBJ1-1 TRBV27 . few TGTGCCAGCAGTTTACGACACACCCCAATGAACACTGAAGCTTTCTTT CASSLRHTPMNTEAFF
TRBJ2-5 TRBV29-1 . . TGCAGCGTTGAAGAGGGGCAGCTATACCAAGAGACCCAGTACTTC CSVEEGQLYQETQYF
TRBJ2-3 TRBV5-1 TRBD2 . TGCGCCAGCAGCTGGGAGGGAGATACGCAGTATTTT CASSWEGDTQYF
TRBJ2-1 TRBV6-5 . few TGTGCCAGCAGTTCTGATTGGGACAATGAGCAGTTCTTC CASSSDWDNEQFF
TRBJ2-1 TRBV28 TRBD2 . TGTGCCAGCAGTTTATTCGGACTACTAGCGGGGAGGGTACATGAGCAGTTCTTC CASSLFGLLAGRVHEQFF
TRBJ1-1 TRBV7-9 . few TGTGCCAGCAGCGCAAGGACGGAAACTGAAGCTTTCTTT CASSARTETEAFF
TRBJ2-2 TRBV7-8 . many TGTGCCAGCTGGGGCGGGGAGCTGTTTTTT CASWGGELFF
TRBJ1-4 TRBV29-1 . many TGCAGCGCCCGATCCGAAGGAGGAGAAAAACTGTTTTTT CSARSEGGEKLFF
TRBJ2-7 TRBV27 . few TGTGCCAGCGGGCTCACGGGCCACGAGCAGTACTTC CASGLTGHEQYF
TRBJ1-1 TRBV7-6 . few TGTGCCAGCAGCTTCCTCGCGGCAGGGCAGAACACTGAAGCTTTCTTT CASSFLAAGQNTEAFF
TRBJ2-1 TRBV5-5 . few TGTGCCAGCAGCTCCCAGCGGGTCCGATACAATGAGCAGTTCTTC CASSSQRVRYNEQFF
TRBJ2-1 TRBV7-3 . . TGTGCCAGCAGCTCCCACCTCAGCTCCTACAATGAGCAGTTCTTC CASSSHLSSYNEQFF
TRBJ2-5 TRBV5-1 . few TGCGCCAGCAGCTCGGGCTGGGGCGAGGATTTCGGAGAGACCCAGTACTTC CASSSGWGEDFGETQYF
TRBJ2-7 TRBV29-1 TRBD1 . TGCAGCGTCGTCCCAGACAGGGTGGTCCTGGACGAGCAGTACTTC CSVVPDRVVLDEQYF
TRBJ2-5 TRBV7-9 . . TGTGCCAGCAGCGGGTCTCTTAAGGCTCCGGGGGAGACCCAGTACTTC CASSGSLKAPGETQYF
TRBJ2-1 TRBV20-1 . . TGCAGTGCTAGAGCACTAGTCCCTCACTCCTACAATGAGCAGTTCTTC CSARALVPHSYNEQFF
TRBJ2-4 TRBV7-9 . few TGTGCCAGCAGCTTAGCTTCAGATGGCCCTGAGTTC CASSLASDGPEF
TRBJ2-1 TRBV12-3/TRBV12-4 TRBD2 few TGTGCCAGCAGACAACTAGCGGGAGGTTCTCATGAGCAGTTCTTC CASRQLAGGSHEQFF
TRBJ2-1 TRBV20-1 . . TGCAGTGCTACGTGGACTGTTGAAAGCTCCTACAATGAGCAGTTCTTC CSATWTVESSYNEQFF
TRBJ2-1 TRBV5-1 TRBD1 . TGCGCCAGCAGCTTGGGGCAGGGGGTTGAAAATGAGCAGTTCTTC CASSLGQGVENEQFF
TRBJ2-7 TRBV7-9 . few TGTGCCAGCAGCTCAACGCCGACAGGCCTCTACGAGCAGTACTTC CASSSTPTGLYEQYF
TRBJ2-6 TRBV9 . . TGTGCCAGCAGCGTTTCTGGGGCCAACGTCCTGACTTTC CASSVSGANVLTF
TRBJ2-2 TRBV27 . . TGTGCCAGCAGTTTTCTTCCCGGGTATGGCACCGGGGAGCTGTTTTTT CASSFLPGYGTGELFF
TRBJ2-7 TRBV6-5 . few TGTGCCAGCAGTTACTCGGCCGGGGCCGAGCAGTACTTC CASSYSAGAEQYF
TRBJ2-1 TRBV3-1 . . TGTGCCAGCAGCCAAGAGCTACTAGACCACAATGAGCAGTTCTTC CASSQELLDHNEQFF
TRBJ2-5 TRBV4-1 TRBD2 . TGCGCCAGCAGCCCCTCCCAAGCTAGCGGGCTCCAAGAGACCCAGTACTTC CASSPSQASGLQETQYF
TRBJ2-7 TRBV3-1 . once TGTGCCAGCAGCCAAGATACAGGTTCCTACGAGCAGTACTTC CASSQDTGSYEQYF